The clone carrying this T cell receptor beta chain appeared a single time. Its target is unknown. The data derive from a study of long-term antiretroviral therapy in people with HIV. General study findings and limits: Regardless of time point, clones expanded before ART dominated the repertoire. Diversity went up after ART and still fell short of transplant donor controls.

Survey level was the resolution at which the v3.0 immunoSEQ assay ran. The table came from immunoSEQ multiplex PCR; TCRdb's copy has only in-frame clones and leaves some out. Of 30,000 or so clones in the sample, approximately 91% were seen once. People in the study who had HIV all got their treatment in the United States. Prior to DNA extraction, the samples held roughly 1-10 million cryopreserved PBMC. Here the sequenced sample was unsorted PBMCs, taken about 5 years before starting antiretroviral therapy. The receptor was derived from a middle-aged man with HIV.

In nucleotides, the CDR3 is TGTGCCAGTAGTTCGGCTGAGCTCTGGACGGGCAATCAGCCCCAGCATTTT. This gives the protein CASSSAELWTGNQPQHF. The chain couples TRBV19 to TRBJ1-5; D is ambiguous. This CDR3 spans 17 amino acids. Trimming took 5 bases from V and 2 from J, leaving 19 bases between them. Germline V gene data show CDR1 as LNHDA and CDR2 as SQIVND (reference sequence). Filled out from reference TRBV19 and TRBJ1-5, the complete variable domain reads DGGITQSPKYLFRKEGQNVTLSCEQNLNHDAMYWYRQDPGQGLRLIYYSQIVNDFQKGDIAEGYSVSREKKESFPLTVTSAQKNPTAFYLCASSSAELWTGNQPQHFGDGTRLSIL.